One sample yielded the 21 T cell receptor beta chains listed below, sequenced in a study of blood T cell repertoires in COVID-19. Assay used: immunoSEQ multiplex PCR; TCRdb lists only in-frame clones, some missing. The sample yields under 250,000 clones, around 86% seen once. The sequenced material came from peripheral blood. The receptors come from an older woman who had recovered from COVID-19.

The V and J genes are TRBV6-2 or TRBV6-3 and TRBJ1-5; 7 bases map to TRBD1. The germline V gene has CDR1 MNHEY and CDR2 SVGEGT. This CDR3 comprises 12 residues. The V gene end was trimmed by 6 bases and the J gene end by 6 bases; junction bases not matched to a gene: 2. As DNA, the CDR3 is TGTGCCAGCAGCCACAGGGGTCAGCCCCAGCATTTT. This gives the protein CASSHRGQPQHF.

The chain links TRBV28 to TRBJ1-5; D is ambiguous. This CDR3 comprises 15 residues. Germline V gene sequence: CDR1 MDHEN, CDR2 SYDVKM. V was pared by 7 bases and J by 1 base, with 14 bases between. For the CDR3, the DNA is TGTGCCAGCATGCCGGCGGGCGGGAGCAATCAGCCCCAGCATTTT. Protein sequence: CASMPAGGSNQPQHF.

This sequence joins TRBV5-1 and TRBJ2-3; 8 bases are shared with TRBD2. Germline V gene data show CDR1 as SGHRS and CDR2 as YFSETQ. This CDR3 spans 14 amino acids. Unmatched junction bases numbered 5, after V lost 1 base and J lost 7 bases. CDR3 sequence reads: CASSLLGGVNTQYF. CDR3 DNA: TGCGCCAGCAGCTTGCTCGGGGGGGTGAATACGCAGTATTTT.

The rearrangement uses TRBV2 and TRBJ2-2; 8 bases are shared with TRBD2. Germline V gene lookup returns CDR1 SNHLY and CDR2 FYNNEI. After removal of 4 bases from V and 0 bases from J, the junction contained 13 bases not matched to a gene. This CDR3 region has 19 residues. The chain's CDR3 is CASSGPGKSGGTNTGELFF. CDR3 DNA sequence: TGTGCCAGCAGTGGACCTGGAAAGAGCGGGGGCACGAACACCGGGGAGCTGTTTTTT.

The genes are TRBV27 and TRBJ1-3; D ambiguous. The CDR3 runs to 13 residues. Germline V CDR1 and CDR2: MNHEY, SMNVEV (reference sequence). The V gene lost 2 bases and the J gene lost 4 bases, with 6 bases spanning the gap. The CDR3 here is CASSLMAGNTIYF. CDR3 coding DNA: TGTGCCAGCAGTTTAATGGCAGGAAACACCATATATTTT.

V and J are TRBV10-3 and TRBJ1-5; 8 bases align to TRBD1. Trimming at V came to 4 bases and at J to 4 bases, leaving 3 bases not matched to a gene. The germline V gene encodes CDR1 ENHRY and CDR2 SYGVKD. The CDR3 sequence is 14 residues long. In nucleotides, the CDR3 is TGTGCCATCAGTGGACGACAGGGGAATCAGCCCCAGCATTTT. It encodes CAISGRQGNQPQHF.

The chain combines TRBV6-5 with TRBJ1-3, with D maybe TRBD1 (5 bases). V lost 5 bases, J lost 4 bases, and 12 bases lay in between. The CDR3 extends over 14 amino acids. The V gene's germline CDR1 is MNHEY and CDR2 SVGAGI. The DNA for the CDR3 is TGTGCCAGCAGTCGGGGGTTCTCGGGAAACACCATATATTTT. This codes for CASSRGFSGNTIYF.

The gene calls are TRBV19 and TRBJ1-1, with D possibly matching TRBD1 (6 bases). Germline CDR1 LNHDA, CDR2 SQIVND (reference sequence). This CDR3 contains 14 residues. V lost 5 bases and J lost 1, with 11 bases in between. The CDR3 loop reads CASSPDRKNTEAFF. CDR3 in DNA: TGTGCCAGTAGTCCGGACAGAAAGAACACTGAAGCTTTCTTT. The full variable domain, rest sourced from reference TRBV19 and TRBJ1-1, is DGGITQSPKYLFRKEGQNVTLSCEQNLNHDAMYWYRQDPGQGLRLIYYSQIVNDFQKGDIAEGYSVSREKKESFPLTVTSAQKNPTAFYLCASSPDRKNTEAFFGQGTRLTVV.

The chain combines TRBV7-2 with TRBJ2-5, with 11 bases lining up with TRBD2. Unmatched junction bases numbered 9, after V lost 4 bases and J lost 5 bases. CDR3 length equals 16 residues. Germline V gives CDR1 SGHTA, CDR2 FQGNSA. The CDR3 coding sequence is TGTGCCAGCAGCTCCCTCCTAGCGGGGGGCACGGAGACCCAGTACTTC. Translated, it gives CASSSLLAGGTETQYF.

V gene TRBV11-2 combines with J gene TRBJ1-2, with 7 bases identical to TRBD1. This CDR3 has 14 amino acids. Germline-derived CDR1 and CDR2 are SGHAT and FQNNGV. V was pared by 1 base and J by 4 bases, with 3 bases of the junction left unmatched. CDR3 nucleotides: TGTGCCAGCAGCTTAGGGACAGGCCTCTATGGCTACACCTTC. This sequence encodes CASSLGTGLYGYTF.

V usage is TRBV23-1 and J usage is TRBJ2-2, with a weak D call TRBD1 (6 bases). Being an ORF, TRBV23-1 has a function that is uncertain. V lost 6 bases and J 4 bases, leaving 18 bases between the germline ends. This CDR3 has 16 amino acids. The CDR3 loop reads CASSVHRAVFTGELFF. For the CDR3, the DNA is TGCGCCAGCAGCGTCCACAGGGCTGTTTTCACCGGGGAGCTGTTTTTT.

The chain recombines TRBV28 with TRBJ1-2; the match to TRBD1 covers 7 bases. The CDR3 extends over 11 amino acids. CDR1 is MDHEN and CDR2 is SYDVKM in the germline V gene. The junction had 7 bases not matched to a gene; V was cut back by 10 bases and J by 8 bases. The CDR3 is CATRQGQGYTF. The CDR3 coding sequence is TGTGCCACGAGGCAGGGACAGGGCTACACCTTC.

The rearrangement links TRBV5-4 to TRBJ1-2; D gene unclear. CDR3 size: 13 residues. In germline, CDR1 is SGHNT, CDR2 YYREEE (reference sequence). Trimming pared 1 base from V and 4 bases from J, leaving 8 bases between. In nucleotides, the CDR3 is TGTGCCAGCAGCTTGTACCGGGGCTATGGCTACACCTTC. Amino acid sequence: CASSLYRGYGYTF.

This chain joins TRBV5-8 and TRBJ2-3; TRBD2 matches at 10 bases. The CDR3 covers 15 residues. Germline V gene sequence: CDR1 SGHTS, CDR2 YDEGEE. Trimming at V came to 3 bases and at J to 5 bases, leaving 6 bases not matched to a gene. The CDR3 nucleotides are TGTGCCAGCAGCTCGAGCGGGGGGGCCAAAGATACGCAGTATTTT. Amino acid sequence: CASSSSGGAKDTQYF.

The V gene is TRBV7-2, the J gene TRBJ2-7, with D uncertain. The CDR3 consists of 13 residues. Trimming shortened V by 1 base and J by 6 bases, and 10 bases separated the two germline ends. Looked up from germline, CDR1 is SGHTA and CDR2 is FQGNSA. CDR3 region: CASSLEALSEQYF. Here the CDR3 DNA reads TGTGCCAGCAGCTTAGAAGCCCTTTCCGAGCAGTACTTC.

CDR3 sequence reads: CASSPGTVPNTEAFF. The CDR3 region has the DNA TGTGCCAGCAGCCCAGGGACAGTCCCGAACACTGAAGCTTTCTTT. The genes are TRBV5-4 and TRBJ1-1, with TRBD1 matching 7 bases. Trimming at V came to 4 bases and at J to 1 base, leaving 7 bases not matched to a gene. The CDR3 has 15 residues. Per the germline V gene, CDR1 is SGHNT and CDR2 is YYREEE (reference sequence).

The chain couples TRBV28 to TRBJ1-4, with 12 bases matching TRBD1. CDR1 MDHEN and CDR2 SYDVKM come from the germline V gene. The CDR3 has 17 residues. Trimming at V came to 2 bases and at J to 7 bases, leaving 8 bases not matched to a gene. CDR3 sequence reads: CASSLMGQGAVSEKLFF. For the CDR3, the DNA is TGTGCCAGCAGTTTAATGGGACAGGGGGCAGTAAGTGAAAAACTGTTTTTT.

J is TRBJ1-4 and V is TRBV5-6; 7 bases are a match to TRBD1. The CDR3 loop spans 14 amino acids. Germline values: CDR1 SGHDT, CDR2 YYEEEE. V lost 10 bases to trimming and J lost 3 bases; unmatched junction nucleotides: 9. CDR3 amino acids: CADDRARPNEKLFF. In nucleotides, the CDR3 is TGTGCCGACGACAGGGCGAGACCTAATGAAAAACTGTTTTTT.

The chain employs TRBV20-1 and TRBJ2-7; weak D call: TRBD2 (6 bases). Trimming took 3 bases from V and 7 from J, leaving 16 bases between them. The CDR3 is made up of 13 amino acids. Looked up from germline, CDR1 is DFQATT and CDR2 is SNEGSKA (reference sequence). Here the CDR3 DNA reads TGCAGTGCTAGTGCTCTAGTCGGGGGAGAGCAGTACTTC. Its translation is CSASALVGGEQYF.

This chain links TRBV4-1 with TRBJ1-1, with 7 bases matching TRBD1. The CDR3 runs to 13 residues. Germline values: CDR1 MGHRA, CDR2 YSYEKL. Unmatched junction bases numbered 11, after V lost 5 bases and J lost 11 bases. The chain's CDR3 is CASSTGQALEAFF. CDR3 sequence (DNA): TGCGCCAGCAGCACCGGACAGGCCCTAGAGGCTTTCTTT.

The chain uses TRBV18 and TRBJ1-4, with D perhaps TRBD1 (5 bases). The germline gives CDR1 KGHSH, CDR2 LQKENI. V shed 1 base and J shed 8 bases, with 17 bases lying between them. The length of the CDR3 is 16 residues. CDR3 coding DNA: TGTGCCAGCTCACCACAAATCGCAGGGTCCCAAGAAAAACTGTTTTTT. This codes for CASSPQIAGSQEKLFF.